This entry features one T cell receptor (beta chain) sequence. The CDR3 runs 16 residues. From germline, CDR1 is LGHNA and CDR2 YSLEER. Trimming left V 0 bases short and J 0 bases short, with 12 bases between. Repertoires were generated with immunoSEQ multiplex PCR, while TCRdb's copy carries only in-frame clones and drops some. Of 150,000 or so clones in the sample, over 75% were seen once. The sample originates from a study of blood T cell repertoires in COVID-19. In the study overall: PBMCs, B-cell-depleted T cells, or T cells were the source of the cDNA or gDNA that made up the material.

Sequencing was carried out using peripheral blood. The chain couples TRBV4-3 to TRBJ2-7; tentatively, D is TRBD2 (6 bases). The clonotype comes from a man aged 18 to 30 with COVID-19, enrolled during active disease. The CDR3 region has the DNA TGCGCCAGCAGCCAAGAGGGGGGTCCGAACTCCTACGAGCAGTACTTC. Protein product: CASSQEGGPNSYEQYF.